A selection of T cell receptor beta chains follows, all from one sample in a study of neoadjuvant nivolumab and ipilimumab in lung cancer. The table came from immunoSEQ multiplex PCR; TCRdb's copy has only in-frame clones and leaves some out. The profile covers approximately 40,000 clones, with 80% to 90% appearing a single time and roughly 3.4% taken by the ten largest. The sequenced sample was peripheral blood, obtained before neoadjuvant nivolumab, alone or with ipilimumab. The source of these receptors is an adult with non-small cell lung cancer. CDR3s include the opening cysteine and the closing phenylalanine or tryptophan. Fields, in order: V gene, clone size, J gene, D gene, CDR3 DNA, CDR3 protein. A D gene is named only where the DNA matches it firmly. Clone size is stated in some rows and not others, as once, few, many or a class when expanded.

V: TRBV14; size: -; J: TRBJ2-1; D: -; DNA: TGTGCCAGCAGACCTCTAGGGATGCGATACAATGAGCAGTTCTTC; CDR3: CASRPLGMRYNEQFF
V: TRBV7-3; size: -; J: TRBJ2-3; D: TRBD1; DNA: TGTGCCAGCAGCTTAACGGGACAGGGATGGAGTGCAGATACGCAGTATTTT; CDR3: CASSLTGQGWSADTQYF
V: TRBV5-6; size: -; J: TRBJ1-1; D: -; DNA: TGTGCCAGCAGCTCCGCCCAGTATCGACTGAACACTGAAGCTTTCTTT; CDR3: CASSSAQYRLNTEAFF
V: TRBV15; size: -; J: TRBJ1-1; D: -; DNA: TGTGCCACCAGCAGGGCACCCTCGGGCACTGAAGCTTTCTTT; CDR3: CATSRAPSGTEAFF
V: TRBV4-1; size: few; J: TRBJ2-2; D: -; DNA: TGCGCCAGCAGCCAAGAAAACGGCGGGGAGCTGTTTTTT; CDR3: CASSQENGGELFF
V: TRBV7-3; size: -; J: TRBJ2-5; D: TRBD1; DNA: TGTGCCAGCAGCACAACAGGGGTCAGGGGGGAGACCCAGTACTTC; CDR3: CASSTTGVRGETQYF
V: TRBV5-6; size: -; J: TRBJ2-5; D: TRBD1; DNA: TGTGCCAGCAGCCGGACAGGGGGAGAGACCCAGTACTTC; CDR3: CASSRTGGETQYF
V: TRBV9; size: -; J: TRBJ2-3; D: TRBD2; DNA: TGTGCCAGCAGCGTAGCCCCTAGCGGAAACACAGATACGCAGTATTTT; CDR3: CASSVAPSGNTDTQYF
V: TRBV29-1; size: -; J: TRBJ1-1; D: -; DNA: TGCAGCGTTGTTAAGGCAGGGGTTTTAGACACTGAAGCTTTCTTT; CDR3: CSVVKAGVLDTEAFF
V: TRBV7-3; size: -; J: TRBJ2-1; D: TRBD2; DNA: TGTGCCAGCAGCTTCACCTCAAGTCTAGCGGGAATGAATGAGCAGTTCTTC; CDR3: CASSFTSSLAGMNEQFF
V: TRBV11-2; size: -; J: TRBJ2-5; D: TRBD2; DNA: TGTGCCAGCAGCTCCCGGGCGGGAGGGCGTCAAGAGACCCAGTACTTC; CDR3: CASSSRAGGRQETQYF
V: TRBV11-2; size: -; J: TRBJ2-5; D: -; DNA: TGTGCCAGCAGCTTAAGCCCGGGCGCGGAGACCCAGTACTTC; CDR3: CASSLSPGAETQYF
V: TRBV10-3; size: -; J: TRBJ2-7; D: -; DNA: TGTGCCATCAGTCCGGGACAAGTGTTATGGGAGCAGTACTTC; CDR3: CAISPGQVLWEQYF
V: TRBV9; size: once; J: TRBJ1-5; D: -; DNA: TGTGCCAGCAGCGTAGAGGGGGGGTATCAGCCCCAGCATTTT; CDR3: CASSVEGGYQPQHF
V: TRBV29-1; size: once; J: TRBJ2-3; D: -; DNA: TGCAGCGTTGAGGAGACTAGTGCAGATACGCAGTATTTT; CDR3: CSVEETSADTQYF
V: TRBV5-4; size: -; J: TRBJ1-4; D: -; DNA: TGTGCCAGCAGCCCGGCCGGGGCCCCAACTAATGAAAAACTGTTTTTT; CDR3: CASSPAGAPTNEKLFF
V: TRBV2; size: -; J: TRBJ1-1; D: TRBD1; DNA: TGTGCCAGCCGTGAGGCCGGGACAGGGGGCGGGGAAGCTTTCTTT; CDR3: CASREAGTGGGEAFF
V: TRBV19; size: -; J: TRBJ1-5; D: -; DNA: TGTGCCAGTAGTATGTGGGGAAATCAGCCCCAGCATTTT; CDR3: CASSMWGNQPQHF
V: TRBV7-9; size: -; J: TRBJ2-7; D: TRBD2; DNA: TGTGCCAGCTTACTAGCGGACAGCTCCTACGAGCAGTACTTC; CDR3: CASLLADSSYEQYF
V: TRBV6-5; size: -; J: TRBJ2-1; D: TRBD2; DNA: TGTGCCAGCAGATCAGGACTAGCGGGACACAATGAGCAGTTCTTC; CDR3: CASRSGLAGHNEQFF
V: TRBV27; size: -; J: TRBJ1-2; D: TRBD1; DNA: TGTGCCAGCAGTTTAGGGGGACAGACCTATGGCTACACCTTC; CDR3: CASSLGGQTYGYTF
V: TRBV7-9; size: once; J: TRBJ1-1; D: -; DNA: TGTGCCAGCAGCTTAAATCGGGCCCCCCGATGGACTGAAGCTTTCTTT; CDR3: CASSLNRAPRWTEAFF
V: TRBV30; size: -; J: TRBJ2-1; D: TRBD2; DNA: TGTGCCTGGGAGCCGGGACTAGCGGGAGACGAGCAGTTCTTC; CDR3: CAWEPGLAGDEQFF
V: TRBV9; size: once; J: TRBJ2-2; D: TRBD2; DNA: TGTGCCAGCAGCGTAGGGACTAGCGGGACTAGGGTTGGCGGGGAGCTGTTTTTT; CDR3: CASSVGTSGTRVGGELFF
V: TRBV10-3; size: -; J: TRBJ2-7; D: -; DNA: TGTGCCATCAGTGAGTCATACGCACGGGATCAATACGAGCAGTACTTC; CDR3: CAISESYARDQYEQYF
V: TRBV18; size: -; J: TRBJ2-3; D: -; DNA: TGTGCCAGCTCAGTCCGGACAGTCACAGATACGCAGTATTTT; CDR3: CASSVRTVTDTQYF
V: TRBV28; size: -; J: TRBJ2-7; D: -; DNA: TGTGCCAGCAGTTTATTGGCCTACGAGCAGTACTTC; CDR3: CASSLLAYEQYF
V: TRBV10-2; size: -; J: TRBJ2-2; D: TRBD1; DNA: TGCGCCAGCAGGAGGGACAGAAACACCGGGGAGCTGTTTTTT; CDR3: CASRRDRNTGELFF
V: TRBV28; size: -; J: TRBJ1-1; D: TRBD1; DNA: TGTGCCAGCAGTACAACAGGGGGCGCAGCTTTCTTT; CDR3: CASSTTGGAAFF
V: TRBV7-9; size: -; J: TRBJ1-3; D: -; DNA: TGTGCCAGCAGCCCAGGGGTCGGGGGGAACTCTGGAAACACCATATATTTT; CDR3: CASSPGVGGNSGNTIYF
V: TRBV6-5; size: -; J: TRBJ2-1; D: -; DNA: TGTGCCAGCAGTTACCGGGACAATGCCTACAATGAGCAGTTCTTC; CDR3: CASSYRDNAYNEQFF
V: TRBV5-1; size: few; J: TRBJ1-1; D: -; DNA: TGCGCCAGCAGCTTGAAGGGGAGGAACACTGAAGCTTTCTTT; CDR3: CASSLKGRNTEAFF
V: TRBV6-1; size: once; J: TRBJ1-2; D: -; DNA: TGTGCCAGCAGTGAAGGCAGGCTGCTCTATGGCTACACCTTC; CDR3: CASSEGRLLYGYTF
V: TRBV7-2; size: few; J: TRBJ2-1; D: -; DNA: TGTGCCAGCAGGCCACGGACCAATGACAATGAGCAGTTCTTC; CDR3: CASRPRTNDNEQFF
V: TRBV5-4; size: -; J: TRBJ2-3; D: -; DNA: TGTGCCAGCAGCTTGGGCAGCCGCACAGATACGCAGTATTTT; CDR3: CASSLGSRTDTQYF